Listed below are T cell receptor beta chains from one sample, sequenced in a study of cytomegalovirus exposure and HLA in healthy donors. Using immunoSEQ multiplex PCR, the repertoire was profiled, and TCRdb retains in-frame clones only, with some absent. Seen here are some 200,000 clones, under 9.5% observed once, and the top ten hold less than 1.5%. Specimen: PBMCs. Source of these receptors: a woman under 40 in good health and CMV-seropositive. Both conserved end residues are part of each CDR3. The order of the fields is D gene, clone size, CDR3 length, J gene, V gene, CDR3 protein, CDR3 DNA. D genes are given only for firm matches. Size is omitted from some rows. Given values are once, few, many or a class for expanded clones.

TRBD2 few 15 TRBJ2-7 TRBV9 CASSPLAGGPYEQYF TGTGCCAGCAGCCCTCTAGCGGGAGGGCCCTACGAGCAGTACTTC
NA NA 12 TRBJ2-2 TRBV9 CASRGATGELFF TGTGCCAGCAGGGGAGCCACCGGGGAGCTGTTTTTT
TRBD2 few 15 TRBJ2-1 TRBV5-1 CASSRGLRSYNEQFF TGCGCCAGCAGCAGGGGACTACGGTCCTACAATGAGCAGTTCTTC
TRBD1 few 14 TRBJ1-2 TRBV6-4 CASSKTGGAYGYTF TGTGCCAGCAGCAAAACAGGGGGCGCCTATGGCTACACCTTC
TRBD1 few 13 TRBJ2-3 TRBV2 CASSFDRGDTQYF TGTGCCAGCAGTTTTGACAGGGGGGATACGCAGTATTTT
NA few 14 TRBJ1-3 TRBV5-4 CASTTGRPGNTIYF TGTGCCAGCACGACAGGACGGCCTGGAAACACCATATATTTT
NA NA 13 TRBJ2-4 TRBV19 CASSIGKGIGRYF TGTGCCAGTAGTATAGGAAAAGGTATAGGGAGGTACTTC
NA NA 14 TRBJ2-7 TRBV6-1 CASSPGGDQPEQYF TGTGCCAGCAGCCCAGGAGGGGACCAACCCGAGCAGTACTTC
TRBD2 NA 15 TRBJ2-3 TRBV7-9 CASSWLRTSGNTQYF TGTGCCAGCAGCTGGCTTAGGACTAGCGGTAATACGCAGTATTTT
TRBD1 NA 14 TRBJ2-7 TRBV23-1 CASSAGQGIYEQYF TGCGCCAGCAGTGCGGGACAGGGAATCTACGAGCAGTACTTC
TRBD1 NA 14 TRBJ2-7 TRBV18 CASSPSQGAVEQYF TGTGCCAGCTCACCAAGTCAGGGGGCGGTCGAGCAGTACTTC
NA few 15 TRBJ2-3 TRBV7-2 CASSFSSVNSDTQYF TGTGCCAGCAGCTTTTCGAGTGTAAACTCAGATACGCAGTATTTT
TRBD1 NA 16 TRBJ2-5 TRBV30 CAWTSLRDRGEETQYF TGTGCCTGGACTTCCCTCCGGGACAGGGGAGAAGAGACCCAGTACTTC
TRBD1 NA 14 TRBJ2-5 TRBV5-1 CASSGSGQGKTQYF TGCGCCAGCAGCGGTTCGGGACAGGGAAAGACCCAGTACTTC
TRBD2 NA 17 TRBJ2-5 TRBV11-2 CASSLGTSGRAWETQYF TGTGCCAGCAGCTTAGGGACTAGCGGGAGGGCGTGGGAGACCCAGTACTTC
NA many 12 TRBJ2-1 TRBV27 CASSFNRNEQFF TGTGCCAGCAGTTTTAATCGCAATGAGCAGTTCTTC
NA NA 14 TRBJ2-7 TRBV5-1 CASNRISGSYEQYF TGCGCCAGCAACAGAATAAGCGGCTCCTACGAGCAGTACTTC
NA NA 11 TRBJ1-1 TRBV7-2 CASRSSSKAFF TGTGCCAGCAGATCTAGCTCGAAAGCTTTCTTT
NA NA 13 TRBJ2-7 TRBV5-1 CASSFRLGAEQYF TGCGCCAGCAGCTTCCGCCTGGGCGCCGAGCAGTACTTC
NA few 17 TRBJ1-4 TRBV2 CASRRALGGPANEKLFF TGTGCCAGCAGAAGGGCCCTGGGAGGACCGGCTAATGAAAAACTGTTTTTT
NA NA 12 TRBJ2-7 TRBV6-5 CATEENTYEQYF TGTGCCACCGAGGAAAACACCTACGAGCAGTACTTC
NA few 13 TRBJ2-1 TRBV6-1 CARWAGIYNEQFF TGTGCCAGGTGGGCGGGAATTTACAATGAGCAGTTCTTC
TRBD2 NA 14 TRBJ2-7 TRBV5-1 CASSWGSGSDEQYF TGCGCCAGCAGCTGGGGGAGCGGGAGTGACGAGCAGTACTTC
NA NA 17 TRBJ2-3 TRBV10-3 CAISQGAAILLSDTQYF TGTGCCATCAGTCAGGGTGCCGCCATCCTTCTCTCAGATACGCAGTATTTT
NA NA 15 TRBJ2-7 TRBV15 CATSRRLGEFHEQYF TGTGCCACCAGCAGACGACTAGGGGAGTTCCACGAGCAGTACTTC
NA NA 14 TRBJ1-1 TRBV28 CASTDPDSGTEAFF TGTGCCAGCACCGATCCCGACTCGGGCACTGAAGCTTTCTTT
TRBD2 few 11 TRBJ2-7 TRBV6-1 CASNPGRAIFF TGTGCCAGCAATCCCGGGAGGGCAATCTTCTTC
NA NA 17 TRBJ2-2 TRBV5-5 CASSPPGQRTNTGELFF TGTGCCAGCAGTCCGCCGGGACAAAGAACGAACACCGGGGAGCTGTTTTTT
TRBD2 NA 13 TRBJ2-5 TRBV18 CASQLALQETQYF TGTGCCAGCCAACTAGCGCTCCAAGAGACCCAGTACTTC
NA NA 15 TRBJ2-7 TRBV2 CASSANGGLGYEQYF TGTGCCAGCAGTGCAAACGGGGGATTGGGCTACGAGCAGTACTTC
TRBD1 NA 16 TRBJ1-2 TRBV5-5 CASSLFRTGTNYGYTF TGTGCCAGCAGCTTGTTTAGGACAGGGACTAACTATGGCTACACCTTC
NA few 16 TRBJ1-5 TRBV10-3 CAISESPGLSNQPQHF TGTGCCATCAGTGAGTCCCCGGGACTTAGCAATCAGCCCCAGCATTTT
TRBD1 few 14 TRBJ1-1 TRBV18 CASSPGQGVTEAFF TGTGCCAGCTCACCCGGACAGGGTGTCACTGAAGCTTTCTTT
TRBD1 NA 17 TRBJ1-6 TRBV5-1 CASSLVPGQGKNSPLHF TGCGCCAGCAGCTTGGTGCCGGGACAGGGAAAGAATTCACCCCTCCACTTT
NA few 16 TRBJ2-3 TRBV5-1 CASSPPGADRTDTQYF TGCGCCAGCAGCCCCCCGGGAGCGGATCGCACAGATACGCAGTATTTT
NA NA 13 TRBJ2-7 TRBV29-1 CSVEGPTYYEQYF TGCAGCGTTGAAGGACCCACGTACTACGAGCAGTACTTC
TRBD1 NA 15 TRBJ2-7 TRBV6-5 CASSPGQGSSYEQYF TGTGCCAGCAGCCCCGGACAGGGGAGCTCCTACGAGCAGTACTTC
NA few 14 TRBJ1-4 TRBV6-6 CASSPSGGREKLFF TGTGCCAGCAGTCCCTCGGGGGGCCGAGAAAAACTGTTTTTT
NA few 13 TRBJ1-1 TRBV6-4 CASSPRQDTEAFF TGTGCCAGCAGTCCTAGACAGGACACTGAAGCTTTCTTT
NA few 15 TRBJ2-5 TRBV5-1 CASSLVAGNQETQYF TGCGCCAGCAGCTTGGTGGCGGGTAACCAAGAGACCCAGTACTTC
TRBD1 NA 12 TRBJ1-1 TRBV7-3 CASSWGTGEAFF TGTGCCAGCAGTTGGGGGACAGGTGAAGCTTTCTTT
NA few 15 TRBJ2-7 TRBV11-2 CASSLTDAGSYEQYF TGTGCCAGCAGCTTAACAGACGCCGGATCCTACGAGCAGTACTTC
TRBD2 few 14 TRBJ2-5 TRBV2 CASSEAGPSGTQYF TGTGCCAGCAGTGAAGCGGGGCCTAGCGGGACCCAGTACTTC
NA NA 12 TRBJ2-5 TRBV5-1 CASSQDQETQYF TGCGCCAGCAGCCAGGACCAAGAGACCCAGTACTTC
TRBD2 few 14 TRBJ2-1 TRBV10-3 CAISASGRADEQFF TGTGCCATCAGTGCCAGCGGGAGGGCCGATGAGCAGTTCTTC
NA few 14 TRBJ2-5 TRBV2 CASIREGVGETQYF TGTGCCAGCATTCGAGAGGGGGTGGGGGAGACCCAGTACTTC
NA few 13 TRBJ1-4 TRBV7-9 CASSLQGQEKLFF TGTGCCAGCAGCTTGCAGGGGCAAGAAAAACTGTTTTTT
NA few 16 TRBJ2-5 TRBV7-2 CASSFSTGTIQETQYF TGTGCCAGCAGCTTTTCCACCGGGACAATCCAAGAGACCCAGTACTTC
TRBD1 NA 14 TRBJ2-7 TRBV5-1 CASSSDRGTWEQYF TGCGCCAGCAGCTCGGACAGGGGGACTTGGGAGCAGTACTTC